The 2 T cell receptor beta chains below were found in one sample sequenced in a study of T cell repertoires in cytomegalovirus infection. One entry per CDR3 protein, called by TCRdb with MiXCR from the reads. The table shows almost 550,000 distinct CDR3 sequences, with 15% to 20% occurring only once. Sample: CD8+ T cells from PBMCs. The source of these receptors is a human donor in good health (CMV status not recorded). Some clones in this sample may be carry-over from other donors' samples.

The chain joins TRBV28 to TRBJ2-2, with unresolved D. V gave up 10 bases and J gave up 0 bases, with 12 bases separating them. Per germline, CDR1 MDHEN and CDR2 SYDVKM. The CDR3 has 14 amino acids. CDR3 bases: TGTGCCATCTCCCCGGGTCCGAACACCGGGGAGCTGTTTTTT. Protein product: CAISPGPNTGELFF.

The rearrangement uses TRBV25-1 and TRBJ2-1; TRBD2 matches at 9 bases. Trimming at V came to 3 bases and at J to 0 bases, leaving 6 bases not matched to a gene. CDR3 length: 17 amino acids. Germline V gene data show CDR1 as MGHDK and CDR2 as SYGVNS. The CDR3 sequence: CASSDLEREDSYNEQFF. In DNA form, the CDR3 reads TGTGCCAGCAGTGACCTCGAGCGGGAGGACTCCTACAATGAGCAGTTCTTC.